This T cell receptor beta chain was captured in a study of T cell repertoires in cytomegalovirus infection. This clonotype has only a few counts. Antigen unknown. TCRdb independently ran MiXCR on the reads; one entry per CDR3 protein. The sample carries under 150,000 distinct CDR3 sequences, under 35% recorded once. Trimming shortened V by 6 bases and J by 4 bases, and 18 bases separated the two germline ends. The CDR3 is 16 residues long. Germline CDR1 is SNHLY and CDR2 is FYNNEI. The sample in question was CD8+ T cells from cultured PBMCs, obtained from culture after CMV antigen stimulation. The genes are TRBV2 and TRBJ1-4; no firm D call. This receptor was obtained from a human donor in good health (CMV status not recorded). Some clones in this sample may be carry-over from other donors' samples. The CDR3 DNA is TGTGCCAGCAGCGCTGGGGTAGGGCAGGTTAATGAAAAACTGTTTTTT. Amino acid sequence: CASSAGVGQVNEKLFF.